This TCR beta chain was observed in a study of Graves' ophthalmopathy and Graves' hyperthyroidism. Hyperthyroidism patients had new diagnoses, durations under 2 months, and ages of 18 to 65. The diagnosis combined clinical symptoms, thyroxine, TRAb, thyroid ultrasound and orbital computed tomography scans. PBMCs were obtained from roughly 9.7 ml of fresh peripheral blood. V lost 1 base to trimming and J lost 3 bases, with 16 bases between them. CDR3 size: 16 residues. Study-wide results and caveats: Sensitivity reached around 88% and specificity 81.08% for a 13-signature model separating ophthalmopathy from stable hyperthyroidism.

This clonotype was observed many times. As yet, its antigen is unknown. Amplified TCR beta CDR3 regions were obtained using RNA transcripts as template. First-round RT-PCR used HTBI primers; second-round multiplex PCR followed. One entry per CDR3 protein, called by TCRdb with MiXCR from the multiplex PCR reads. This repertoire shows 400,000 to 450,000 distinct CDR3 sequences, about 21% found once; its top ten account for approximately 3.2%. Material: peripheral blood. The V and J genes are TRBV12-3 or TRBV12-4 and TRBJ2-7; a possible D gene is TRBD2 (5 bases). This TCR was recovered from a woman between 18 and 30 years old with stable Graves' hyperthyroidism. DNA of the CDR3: TGTGCCAGCAGTTTAGGGCGGCGGGCTTCCATCTACGAGCAGTACTTC. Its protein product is CASSLGRRASIYEQYF.